This TCR beta chain emerged from a study of vaccination and CD4 T cells after COVID-19. Sequencing of cultured CD4+ T cell DNA used the Oncomine TCR Beta short-read assay. One entry per CDR3 protein, called by TCRdb with MiXCR from the PCR reads. This table holds more than 20,000 distinct CDR3 sequences, 70% found once. Treatment denoted: approximately 11-day PBMC culture with coronavirus spike peptide pools or control peptides (ViraFEST assay). TCR sequencing followed the expansion of antigen-specific T cells with peptide pools in ViraFEST. Culture conditions combined more than 1.5 million PBMCs per well with 9.5 to 10 IU/ml IL-2 and roughly 10 ug/ml peptide pools. Whole-study results and caveats: Looking at convalescent patients, a median around 83% of reactive clones were present only post-vaccination.

A note on this clonotype: No antigen is known for it.

The clonotype originates from a human donor who had recovered from COVID-19. Material: CD4+ T cells from blood, cultured in vitro.

DNA for the CDR3: TGTGCCAGCAGTTCCGCCGTGACGTATACGCAGTATTTT. Amino acid sequence: CASSSAVTYTQYF. This chain joins TRBV28 and TRBJ2-3; D is uncertain. This CDR3 region has 13 residues. V was trimmed by 4 bases and J by 7 bases, leaving 12 bases between them. CDR1 and CDR2 from the germline V gene are MDHEN and SYDVKM. The complete variable domain, with remaining parts taken from reference TRBV28 and TRBJ2-3, reads DVKVTQSSRYLVKRTGEKVFLECVQDMDHENMFWYRQDPGLGLRLIYFSYDVKMKEKGDIPEGYSVSREKKERFSLILESASTNQTSMYLCASSSAVTYTQYFGPGTRLTVL.